The 27 T cell receptor beta chains below come from one sample, sequenced in a study of T cell repertoires in cytomegalovirus infection. TCRdb recomputed calls from the reads with MiXCR, one row per CDR3 protein. The sample lists about 890,000 distinct CDR3 sequences; around 30% were seen once. The antigens for these receptors are not known. The specimen was cultured CD8+ T cells from PBMCs, collected from culture after CMV antigen stimulation. These receptors were obtained from a human donor in good health (CMV status not recorded). Some clones in this sample may be carry-over from other donors' samples.

This clonotype appeared a few times. The chain carries TRBV4-3 and TRBJ1-2; 7 positions match TRBD1. The germline V gene has CDR1 LGHNA and CDR2 YSLEER. The CDR3 extends over 14 amino acids. Trimming removed 5 bases from V and 8 bases from J; junction bases left unmatched: 11. CDR3 DNA: TGCGCCAGCAGCTACGACAGGGACGGGCGGGGCTACACCTTC. Amino acids: CASSYDRDGRGYTF.

This clonotype was observed a handful of times. V and J are TRBV7-9 and TRBJ2-5, with D perhaps matching TRBD2 (5 bases). The V and J ends lost 2 bases and 4 bases respectively, with 14 bases between them. The CDR3 consists of 15 residues. CDR1 is SEHNR and CDR2 is FQNEAQ in the germline V gene (reference sequence). CDR3 protein: CASSLLSIRGETQYF. The DNA for the CDR3 is TGTGCCAGCAGCTTACTTAGCATACGGGGAGAGACCCAGTACTTC.

In this sample, this clonotype turned up a few times. V usage is TRBV25-1 and J usage is TRBJ1-5; D is possibly TRBD1 (6 bases). Trimming stripped 3 bases from V and 6 bases from J, with 9 bases between. This CDR3 is 13 amino acids long. Germline V gene lookup returns CDR1 MGHDK and CDR2 SYGVNS. CDR3 bases: TGTGCCAGCAGTGACCTGACAGGTCAGCCCCAGCATTTT. Translated, it gives CASSDLTGQPQHF.

Turning to this clonotype: A much larger clone is a single base away; this may be a read error. The CDR3 here is CASRGSITSDEQFF. CDR3 nucleotide sequence: TGTGCCAGCAGGGGTAGCATTACTTCCGATGAGCAGTTCTTC. The chain uses TRBV2 and TRBJ2-1; no firm D call. The ends were cut back, 6 bases at V and 8 bases at J, with 17 bases in the middle. Germline V lookup: CDR1 SNHLY, CDR2 FYNNEI. The CDR3 spans 14 residues.

The rearrangement joins TRBV7-8 to TRBJ2-7, with 7 bases fitting TRBD2. Germline assignment: CDR1 SGHVS and CDR2 FQNEAQ. CDR3 size: 14 residues. J lost 2 bases, V lost 5 bases, and 6 bases had no gene match. The CDR3 bases are TGTGCCAGCAGCCTCATCGCGGGGGCCTACGAGCAGTACGTC. Amino acids: CASSLIAGAYEQYV.

Many counts were recorded for this clonotype. The CDR3 loop reads CASSLPKGGLAGRTETQYF. CDR3 DNA sequence: TGTGCCAGCAGCCTCCCAAAGGGAGGACTAGCGGGGAGAACGGAGACCCAGTACTTC. This chain joins TRBV7-8 and TRBJ2-5; TRBD2 matches 12 bases. Germline loops: CDR1 SGHVS, CDR2 FQNEAQ. This CDR3 spans 19 amino acids. Trimming removed 5 bases from V and 5 bases from J; junction bases left unmatched: 18.

CDR3 nucleotide sequence: TGCGCCAGCAGCGACGATGGGACCATGAACACTGAAGCTTTCTTT. This encodes CASSDDGTMNTEAFF. This chain joins TRBV10-1 and TRBJ1-1; possible D gene TRBD1, 5 bases. The V gene's germline CDR1 is WNHNN and CDR2 SYGVQD (reference sequence). CDR3 length: 15 amino acids. Trimming shortened V by 6 bases and J by 0 bases, and 14 bases separated the two germline ends.

This clonotype occurred a few times. The chain has TRBV14 and TRBJ1-1; 7 bases line up with TRBD1. The CDR3 extends over 13 amino acids. CDR1 is SGHDN, CDR2 FVKESK, per germline. J was trimmed by 5 bases and V by 6 bases; bases with no gene match: 6. The CDR3 region is CASRLTGRTEAFF. CDR3 sequence (DNA): TGTGCCAGCAGGCTGACAGGGAGGACTGAAGCTTTCTTT.

This clonotype was seen a handful of times. The chain links TRBV20-1 to TRBJ1-3; D is perhaps TRBD1 (5 bases). CDR1 and CDR2 (germline): DFQATT, SNEGSKA (reference sequence). This CDR3 spans 18 amino acids. The V gene lost 0 bases and the J gene lost 0 bases, with 18 bases spanning the gap. CDR3 bases: TGCAGTGCTAGAGAAGGGGCGGCGGGGAGAAGCTCTGGAAACACCATATATTTT. This gives the protein CSAREGAAGRSSGNTIYF.

This clonotype has only a few counts. V is TRBV29-1 and J is TRBJ1-5; tentatively, D is TRBD1 (5 bases). Between the trimmed V and J ends, which lost 6 bases and 3 bases, there was a span of 27 bases. The CDR3 spans 18 residues. The germline V gene encodes CDR1 SQVTM and CDR2 ANQGSEA. The DNA for the CDR3 is TGCAGCGTCACTATGGTGCAGGTAGGGGACCCTTTCAATCAGCCCCAGCATTTT. This translates into CSVTMVQVGDPFNQPQHF.

This chain links TRBV27 with TRBJ2-3, with 9 bases aligning to TRBD2. The CDR3 extends over 16 amino acids. With 1 base clipped from V and 6 bases from J, the junction kept 8 bases outside the gene matches. Germline assignment: CDR1 MNHEY and CDR2 SMNVEV (reference sequence). The CDR3 here is CASSLFAGLATDTQYF. CDR3 bases: TGTGCCAGCAGTTTATTTGCGGGACTAGCAACCGATACGCAGTATTTT.

This clonotype was seen only a few times. The CDR3 region has the DNA TGTGCCAGCAGTGAACAGGGCCTCACGAACACCGGGGAGCTGTTTTTT. It encodes CASSEQGLTNTGELFF. The chain recombines TRBV12-3 or TRBV12-4 with TRBJ2-2, with a tentative D call TRBD1 (6 bases). Trimming took off 5 bases at V and 0 bases at J, with 13 bases between the two ends. The length of the CDR3 is 16 residues.

This chain connects TRBV28 to TRBJ1-3; D not resolved. This CDR3 spans 14 amino acids. The V gene's germline CDR1 is MDHEN and CDR2 SYDVKM. V was pared by 5 bases and J by 8 bases, with 16 bases between. This chain's CDR3 is CASSDMGPHDTIYF. CDR3 nucleotides: TGTGCCAGCAGTGACATGGGCCCCCACGACACCATATATTTT.

The J gene is TRBJ2-2, the V gene TRBV20-1; D is unclear. V gave up 0 bases and J gave up 1 base, with 12 bases separating them. In germline, CDR1 is DFQATT, CDR2 SNEGSKA (reference sequence). The CDR3 totals 16 residues. CDR3 amino acids: CSARDTGIVNTGELFF. CDR3 nucleotide sequence: TGCAGTGCTAGAGATACCGGAATCGTGAACACCGGGGAGCTGTTTTTT.

In the case of this clonotype: At one end the junction does not follow the germline gene, possibly because of a read error. The rearrangement joins TRBV27 to TRBJ1-1; 7 positions agree with TRBD1. The CDR3 length is 16 residues. CDR1 is MNHEY, CDR2 SMNVEV, per germline (reference sequence). Written as DNA, the CDR3 is TGTGTCAGCAATCTTGCTTCGACAGGGCCCAACACTGAAGCTTTCTTT. Its translation is CVSNLASTGPNTEAFF.

This clonotype was recorded a few times. The chain uses TRBV7-6 and TRBJ1-2, with no clear D. Germline V gene sequence: CDR1 SGHVS, CDR2 FNYEAQ. Trimming removed 3 bases at V and 8 bases at J, with 16 bases between. This CDR3 comprises 14 residues. The CDR3 here is CASSFEGAAIGYTF. The CDR3 nucleotides read TGTGCCAGCAGCTTCGAGGGCGCGGCGATAGGCTACACCTTC.

This clonotype occurred many times. DNA of the CDR3: TGCGCCAGCAGCCAAGATCCGGCAGTATCAGATACGCAGTATTTT. Translation gives CASSQDPAVSDTQYF. The chain carries TRBV4-3 and TRBJ2-3; the D is unclear. Trimming took 0 bases from V and 4 from J, leaving 11 bases between them. The CDR3 loop spans 15 amino acids. Germline lookup yields CDR1 LGHNA and CDR2 YSLEER.

The table lists this clonotype with many counts. The rearrangement uses TRBV7-6 and TRBJ2-5, with D unresolved. The CDR3 is 15 amino acids. With 4 bases removed from V and 1 base from J, the gap between germline ends came to 13 bases. The germline gives CDR1 SGHVS, CDR2 FNYEAQ. CDR3 DNA sequence: TGTGCCAGCAGCTCCTTAGCCCACACCCAAGAGACCCAGTACTTC. It translates to CASSSLAHTQETQYF.

In its sample, this clonotype was seen many times. The rearrangement uses TRBV12-3 or TRBV12-4 and TRBJ2-2, with D possibly TRBD2 on 6 matching bases. Trimming stripped 7 bases from V and 7 bases from J, with 13 bases between. The CDR3 has 13 residues. CDR3 coding DNA: TGTGCCAGCACCCCGGGGAGGTACGGGGAGCTGTTTTTT. It yields the protein CASTPGRYGELFF.

This clonotype was seen a few times. V gene TRBV11-2 combines with J gene TRBJ1-4; D is uncertain. The germline gives CDR1 SGHAT, CDR2 FQNNGV. The CDR3 consists of 19 residues. Deletions cut 2 bases from V and 3 bases from J, with 22 bases between. The CDR3 coding sequence is TGTGCCAGCAGCTTAAATACGGCTCAAAGGTGGTCAGCTAATGAAAAACTGTTTTTT. It specifies CASSLNTAQRWSANEKLFF.

This rearrangement joins TRBV12-3 or TRBV12-4 to TRBJ1-5, with D unresolved. Trimming removed 6 bases at V and 5 bases at J, with 14 bases between. CDR3 size: 14 residues. CDR3 in DNA: TGTGCCAGCAGAGTCCGGGGTCGGGATCAGCCCCAGCATTTT. As protein: CASRVRGRDQPQHF.

Only a few counts were recorded for this clonotype. This rearrangement joins TRBV5-4 to TRBJ1-2; TRBD1 matches 9 bases. Germline trimming cut 4 bases from V and 2 bases from J; bases unmatched to any gene: 9. The CDR3 sequence is 16 residues long. Per germline, CDR1 SGHNT and CDR2 YYREEE (reference sequence). CDR3 sequence reads: CASSRGRDRENYGYTF. DNA of the CDR3: TGTGCCAGCAGCCGCGGCCGGGACAGGGAGAACTATGGCTACACCTTC.

This chain uses TRBV7-8 with TRBJ2-6, with 12 bases matching TRBD1. Trimming took 5 bases from V and 3 from J; bases not matched to a gene: 5. Per the germline V gene, CDR1 is SGHVS and CDR2 is FQNEAQ. The CDR3 totals 17 residues. Here the CDR3 reads CASSVRDRGRGANVLTF. The CDR3 bases are TGTGCCAGCAGCGTCCGGGACAGGGGGCGTGGGGCCAACGTCCTGACTTTC. Complete variable domain (other parts from reference TRBV7-8 and TRBJ2-6): GAGVSQSPRYKVAKRGQDVALRCDPISGHVSLFWYQQALGQGPEFLTYFQNEAQLDKSGLPSDRFFAERPEGSVSTLKIQRTQQEDSAVYLCASSVRDRGRGANVLTFGAGSRLTVL.

V is TRBV14 and J is TRBJ1-2; tentative D call: TRBD1 (5 bases). The germline V gene encodes CDR1 SGHDN and CDR2 FVKESK. The CDR3 loop spans 14 amino acids. With 0 bases removed from V and 4 bases from J, the gap between germline ends came to 9 bases. The CDR3 reads CASSQEWGAYGYTF. DNA for the CDR3: TGTGCCAGCAGCCAAGAGTGGGGCGCCTATGGCTACACCTTC.

V usage is TRBV7-4 and J usage is TRBJ1-2, with 7 nucleotides matching TRBD1. The CDR3 runs 18 residues. Germline CDR1 SGHVT, CDR2 SQSDAQ. The V gene end was trimmed by 0 bases and the J gene end by 3 bases; junction bases not matched to a gene: 13. In nucleotides, the CDR3 is TGTGCCAGCAGCTTAGCGATGTGGACAGGCACCAGAGACTATGGCTACACCTTC. It is translated as CASSLAMWTGTRDYGYTF.

V is TRBV5-1 and J is TRBJ2-7; D may be TRBD2 (6 bases). The CDR3 has 16 amino acids. Germline CDR1 and CDR2: SGHRS and YFSETQ. The V end was cut by 4 bases, the J end by 3 bases, with 20 bases between. Written as DNA, the CDR3 is TGCGCCAGCAGCCCGCAAGTAGCGGCCGGGGTCTACGAGCAGTACTTC. Translation gives CASSPQVAAGVYEQYF.

The V call is TRBV4-1, the J call TRBJ1-6; D might be TRBD1 (6 bases). The V and J ends lost 2 bases and 7 bases respectively, with 18 bases between them. CDR3 length: 17 amino acids. Germline V lookup: CDR1 MGHRA, CDR2 YSYEKL. The CDR3 loop is CASSQRTVALLNSPLHF. Written as DNA, the CDR3 is TGCGCCAGCAGCCAAAGGACAGTAGCTCTGCTAAATTCACCCCTCCACTTT.